One sample yielded the 10 T cell receptor beta chains listed below, sequenced in a study of T cell responses to AZD1222 COVID-19 vaccine. Assay used: immunoSEQ multiplex PCR; TCRdb lists only in-frame clones, some missing. The sample yields some 150,000 clones, 80% to 95% seen once. Sequenced material: peripheral blood, taken on day 0 of MenACWY control vaccination. These receptors were taken from an adult in good health.

The chain joins TRBV10-1 to TRBJ1-1; D ambiguous. This CDR3 is built from 13 residues. Germline V lookup: CDR1 WNHNN, CDR2 SYGVQD (reference sequence). V was trimmed by 6 bases and J by 0 bases, leaving 8 bases between them. CDR3 protein: CASRDGLNTEAFF. In nucleotides, the CDR3 is TGCGCCAGCAGGGACGGGTTGAACACTGAAGCTTTCTTT.

This chain links TRBV19 with TRBJ2-3; 16 bases align to TRBD2. The J segment lost 6 bases and the V segment lost 6 bases, leaving 6 bases of the junction unmatched. The germline gives CDR1 LNHDA, CDR2 SQIVND (reference sequence). The CDR3 consists of 16 residues. CDR3 protein: CASRGLAGGPSDTQYF. In DNA, the CDR3 is TGTGCCAGTAGGGGACTAGCGGGGGGGCCATCCGATACGCAGTATTTT.

Ten or more counts support this clone. V is TRBV2 and J is TRBJ1-2, with D unclear. Germline CDR1 reads SNHLY; CDR2 reads FYNNEI. Trimming pared 6 bases from V and 0 bases from J, leaving 5 bases between. There are 12 residues in the CDR3. This CDR3 reads CASRLANYGYTF. The CDR3 DNA follows: TGTGCCAGCAGGTTAGCTAACTATGGCTACACCTTC. Full variable domain (missing parts from reference TRBV2 and TRBJ1-2): EPEVTQTPSHQVTQMGQEVILRCVPISNHLYFYWYRQILGQKVEFLVSFYNNEISEKSEIFDDQFSVERPDGSNFTLKIRSTKLEDSAMYFCASRLANYGYTFGSGTRLTVV.

J is TRBJ2-5 and V is TRBV5-1; 11 bases align to TRBD2. The V gene's germline CDR1 is SGHRS and CDR2 YFSETQ. V shed 4 bases, J shed 4 bases, and the junction held 0 bases outside the gene matches. The CDR3 consists of 13 residues. For the CDR3, the DNA is TGCGCCAGCAGCCTAGCGGGAGGAGAGACCCAGTACTTC. It codes for CASSLAGGETQYF. Drawing the rest from reference TRBV5-1 and TRBJ2-5, the complete variable domain is KAGVTQTPRYLIKTRGQQVTLSCSPISGHRSVSWYQQTPGQGLQFLFEYFSETQRNKGNFPGRFSGRQFSNSRSEMNVSTLELGDSALYLCASSLAGGETQYFGPGTRLLVL.

V and J are TRBV11-2 and TRBJ2-5; 11 nucleotides agree with TRBD1. V trimming: 4 bases; J trimming: 5 bases; junction bases outside the gene matches: 6. Germline assignment: CDR1 SGHAT and CDR2 FQNNGV. This CDR3 contains 15 residues. The CDR3 nucleotides read TGTGCCAGCAGCTCCACGGGACAGGGGGTCGAGACCCAGTACTTC. Translating gives CASSSTGQGVETQYF.

This clone appeared a single time. This rearrangement joins TRBV7-9 to TRBJ2-3, with TRBD2 matching 11 bases. After removal of 6 bases from V and 1 base from J, the junction contained 6 bases not matched to a gene. The germline CDR1 and CDR2 sequences are SEHNR and FQNEAQ (reference sequence). This CDR3 has 16 residues. Here the CDR3 reads CASRRLAGTGTDTQYF. The CDR3 coding sequence is TGTGCCAGCAGAAGACTAGCGGGGACTGGCACAGATACGCAGTATTTT.

The rearrangement uses TRBV21-1 and TRBJ2-3; the table's D call of TRBD2 was not tested on the DNA. TRBV21-1 is a pseudogene locus. The CDR3 sequence is 20 residues long. CDR3 in DNA: TGTGCCAGCAGCCCTCCTCGGTGGCTAGCGGGAGACCATAGCACAGATACGCAGTATTTT. It encodes CASSPPRWLAGDHSTDTQYF.

The CDR3 DNA reads TGCAGTGTAGCGGGGGCCTATGGCTACACCTTC. It translates to CSVAGAYGYTF. The rearrangement uses TRBV20-1 and TRBJ1-2; possibly TRBD1 for D (6 bases). V lost 7 bases and J lost 4, with 10 bases in between. From germline, CDR1 is DFQATT and CDR2 SNEGSKA (reference sequence). The CDR3 consists of 11 residues.

This chain joins TRBV30 and TRBJ2-1, with 11 bases fitting TRBD2. The CDR3 sequence is 16 residues long. The V and J ends lost 1 base and 6 bases, in that order; junction bases with no gene match: 8. The V gene's germline CDR1 is GTSNPN and CDR2 SVGIG (reference sequence). The CDR3 DNA follows: TGTGCCTGGAGTGCCCCTTATAGCGGGAGGGTCAATGAGCAGTTCTTC. Residues: CAWSAPYSGRVNEQFF.

J is TRBJ1-5 and V is TRBV2; D unresolved. V was shortened by 8 bases and J by 4 bases, with 18 bases between the two germline ends. The CDR3 length is 15 residues. Germline CDR1 reads SNHLY; CDR2 reads FYNNEI. As DNA, the CDR3 is TGTGCCAGCTCCGAACTTCGATCGGAGAATCAGCCCCAGCATTTT. Translating gives CASSELRSENQPQHF.